The sample holds many counts of the clone carrying this T cell receptor (beta chain). Its antigen is unknown. The CDR3 has 15 amino acids. Germline CDR1 LGHDT, CDR2 YNNKEL (reference sequence). V shed 4 bases and J 2 bases; nucleotides not matched to a gene: 5. From around 0.4 ug of RNA, a library with molecular barcoded alpha/delta and beta/gamma adaptors was made. One entry per CDR3 protein, called by TCRdb with MiXCR from the reads. This table has over 80,000 distinct CDR3 sequences, around an eighth appearing once. This specimen belongs to a study of read filtering for tumor transcriptome and immune sequencing. Study in general: RNA-seq yielded only roughly 75 to 1273 TCR reads, IR-seq about 3.5 to 11 million.

Study-wide results and limits: About 81.9% of IR-seq clonotypes had one read, totaling about 3.5% of reads; RNA-seq: about 74% and 41%.

Material: a population of CD138-negative cells sorted from bone marrow. The clonotype comes from a donor at least 40 years old with multiple myeloma. V usage is TRBV3-1 and J usage is TRBJ2-5; 9 bases agree with TRBD2. This CDR3 reads CASSRLAGQQETQYF. DNA of the CDR3: TGTGCCAGCAGCCGTCTAGCGGGGCAACAAGAGACCCAGTACTTC.